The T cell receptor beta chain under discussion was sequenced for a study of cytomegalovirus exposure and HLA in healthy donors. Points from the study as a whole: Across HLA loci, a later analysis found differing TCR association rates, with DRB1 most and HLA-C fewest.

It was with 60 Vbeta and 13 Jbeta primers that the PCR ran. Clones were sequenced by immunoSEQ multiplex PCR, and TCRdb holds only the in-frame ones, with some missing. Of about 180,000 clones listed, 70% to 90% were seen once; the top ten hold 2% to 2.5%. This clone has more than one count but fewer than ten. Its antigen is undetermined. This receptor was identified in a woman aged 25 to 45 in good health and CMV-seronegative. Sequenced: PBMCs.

CDR3 sequence: CASSPPQGAGNEKLFF. In nucleotides, the CDR3 is TGTGCCAGCAGTCCCCCCCAGGGGGCCGGTAATGAAAAACTGTTTTTT. The rearrangement joins TRBV28 to TRBJ1-4, with 8 bases fitting TRBD1. V trimming: 5 bases; J trimming: 4 bases; junction bases outside the gene matches: 9. The CDR3 runs 16 residues. The germline gives CDR1 MDHEN, CDR2 SYDVKM.